The next 3 T cell receptor beta chains were all read from a single sample in a study of HIV-infected children after antiretroviral therapy interruption. Unique molecular identifiers were included in an RNA-based 3' RACE TCR library. TCRdb passed the 3' RACE reads through MiXCR, listing each CDR3 protein once. The repertoire holds 40,000 or so distinct CDR3 sequences, with over 6% as singletons. Noted treatment: PENTA 11 planned treatment interruption arm or continuous ART arm. The sequencing here drew on CD45RA+ CD4+ T cells from PBMCs, pooled from several time points, taken from a donor given antiretroviral therapy, either interrupted or continuous. Subset indicated: naive CD4+ CD45RA+ CD45RO- T cells. All receptors derive from a pool of human donors with HIV.

This clonotype has a handful of counts. The CDR3 protein is CASSLLPGSGANVLTF. As DNA, the CDR3 is TGTGCCAGCAGTTTATTGCCAGGCTCTGGGGCCAACGTCCTGACTTTC. The V call is TRBV28, the J call TRBJ2-6; D gene uncertain. V lost 1 base to trimming and J lost 0 bases, with 7 bases between them. This CDR3 is built from 16 residues. CDR1 MDHEN and CDR2 SYDVKM come from the germline V gene.

This clonotype has at least ten counts. Sequence at one end of the junction differs from germline and may be a read error. V is TRBV19 and J is TRBJ2-4; 10 nucleotides agree with TRBD1. The CDR3 has 16 amino acids. The germline CDR1 and CDR2 sequences are LNHDA and SQIVND (reference sequence). CDR3 residues: CASSSDRGPSQNTLYF. The CDR3 DNA reads TGTGCCAGCAGTAGCGACAGGGGGCCTAGTCAAAACACCTTGTACTTT.

This chain uses TRBV5-6 with TRBJ2-7; D is tentatively TRBD1 or TRBD2 (5 bases each). The length of the CDR3 is 15 residues. Germline values: CDR1 SGHDT, CDR2 YYEEEE. The V and J ends lost 0 bases and 5 bases respectively, with 15 bases between them. The CDR3 DNA reads TGTGCCAGCAGCTTGGCCTACGGGGCCGGGAACGAGCAGTACTTC. Protein product: CASSLAYGAGNEQYF.